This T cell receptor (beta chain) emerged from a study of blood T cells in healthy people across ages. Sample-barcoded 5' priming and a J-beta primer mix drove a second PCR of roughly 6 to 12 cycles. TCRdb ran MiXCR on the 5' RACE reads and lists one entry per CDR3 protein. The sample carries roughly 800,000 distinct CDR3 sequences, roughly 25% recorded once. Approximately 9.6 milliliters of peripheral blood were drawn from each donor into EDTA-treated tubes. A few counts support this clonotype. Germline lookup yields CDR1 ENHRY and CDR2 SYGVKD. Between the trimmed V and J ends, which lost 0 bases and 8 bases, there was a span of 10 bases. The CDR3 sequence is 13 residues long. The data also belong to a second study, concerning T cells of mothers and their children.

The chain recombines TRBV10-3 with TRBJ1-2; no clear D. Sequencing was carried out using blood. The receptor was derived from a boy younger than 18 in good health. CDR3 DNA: TGTGCCATCAGTGAGTCAGCGGGGAACGGCTACACCTTC. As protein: CAISESAGNGYTF.